This is a list of T cell receptor beta chains from one sample in a study of cytotoxic CD8 clonotypes in ibrutinib-treated CLL. Method: immunoSEQ multiplex PCR; TCRdb's copy keeps in-frame clones and lacks some. The table includes 50,000 to 60,000 clones, over 65% detected once. Sequencing was performed on PBMCs, taken after 24 months of ibrutinib treatment. Receptor source: a human donor with chronic lymphocytic leukemia. The CDR3 runs from the conserved cysteine through the conserved F or W. A D gene is named only where the DNA matches it firmly. Expanded clones are given a class, and other clones once, few, many or no size at all.

clone size	D gene	V gene	J gene	CDR3 DNA	CDR3 protein
.	.	TRBV6-4	TRBJ2-1	TGTGCCAGCAGTGACTCTCTGCTGGGTGGGCAGTTCTTC	CASSDSLLGGQFF
.	TRBD1	TRBV5-1	TRBJ2-1	TGCGCCAGCAGCTTGGGATCCGGGACAGGGGACAATGAGCAGTTCTTC	CASSLGSGTGDNEQFF
.	TRBD1	TRBV6-1	TRBJ1-2	TGTGCCAGCAGTGCCCCTCGGGACAGGAATGGCTATGGCTACACCTTC	CASSAPRDRNGYGYTF
.	TRBD2	TRBV28	TRBJ2-1	TGTGCCAGCTGTACTAGCGGGAGTATTGAGGAGCAGTTCTTC	CASCTSGSIEEQFF
.	TRBD1	TRBV6-5	TRBJ2-7	TGTGCCAGCAAAAGGACAGGGGGCCCCCACGAGCAGTACTTC	CASKRTGGPHEQYF
once	TRBD2	TRBV7-8	TRBJ2-7	TGTGCCAGCAGCGTACGACTAGCGGGAGGGGGTGAGCAGTACTTC	CASSVRLAGGGEQYF
.	TRBD2	TRBV10-1	TRBJ2-5	TGCGCCAGCAGTTCCCACGGGAGGGGAATTGGGGAGACCCAGTACTTC	CASSSHGRGIGETQYF
.	.	TRBV7-8	TRBJ1-3	TGTGCCAGCAGCTTAGGAGGTGGAAACACCATATATTTT	CASSLGGGNTIYF
.	.	TRBV7-9	TRBJ2-5	TGTGCCAGCAGAGTAGGATCGGGGACCCAGTACTTC	CASRVGSGTQYF
.	TRBD1	TRBV6-5	TRBJ1-1	TGTGCCAGCAGTTACTCACAGGGACAGGCCTTCACTGAAGCTTTCTTT	CASSYSQGQAFTEAFF
.	.	TRBV5-1	TRBJ2-5	TGCGCCAGCAGCTTAAGCGGGCGGGAGACCCAGTACTTC	CASSLSGRETQYF
.	TRBD2	TRBV9	TRBJ2-1	TGTGCCAGCAGCCGTAGTAGCGGGAGGTCTAATGAGCAGTTCTTC	CASSRSSGRSNEQFF
.	TRBD1	TRBV5-1	TRBJ2-3	TGCGCCAGCAGCTTGCAGGGGGCAGTAGTAAAAGATACGCAGTATTTT	CASSLQGAVVKDTQYF
.	TRBD1	TRBV2	TRBJ1-1	TGTGCCAGCAGAGCCGGGACAGGGGGCACTGAAGCTTTCTTT	CASRAGTGGTEAFF
.	TRBD1	TRBV5-4	TRBJ2-5	TGTGCCAGCAGCTTGGCACAGGGGAGCTGGGAGACCCAGTACTTC	CASSLAQGSWETQYF
once	.	TRBV4-1	TRBJ1-2	TGCGCCAGCAGCCAAGTTGGCGTCCTGGGAGGGGGCTATGGCTACACCTTC	CASSQVGVLGGGYGYTF
.	.	TRBV19	TRBJ2-2	TGTGCCAGTAGTACGTCCGGGGCGAACACCGGGGAGCTGTTTTTT	CASSTSGANTGELFF
few	.	TRBV20-1	TRBJ2-5	TGCAGTAGGGTTGGGCAAGAGACCCAGTACTTC	CSRVGQETQYF
.	.	TRBV2	TRBJ1-1	TGTGCCAGCAGTGAACAGAGGGTGGGGGACGGTTCGGGAGCTTTCTTT	CASSEQRVGDGSGAFF
few	TRBD2	TRBV9	TRBJ2-7	TGTGCCAGCAGCTCGGGTGAGGGACTAGCGGGAGACGAGCAGTACTTC	CASSSGEGLAGDEQYF
.	.	TRBV25-1	TRBJ2-5	TGTGCCAGCAGTGAACGTGGAGGGAGAGAGACCCAGTACTTC	CASSERGGRETQYF
.	.	TRBV18	TRBJ2-3	TGTGCCAGCTCACCGGGAGGAGCAGGGACAGATACGCAGTATTTT	CASSPGGAGTDTQYF
.	.	TRBV5-5	TRBJ2-3	TGTGCCAGCAGCTTGGACAGGGATTACACAGATACGCAGTATTTT	CASSLDRDYTDTQYF
.	.	TRBV18	TRBJ1-4	TGTGCCAGCTCACCCCTGGTGAGTGAAAAACTGTTTTTT	CASSPLVSEKLFF
few	TRBD2	TRBV2	TRBJ2-7	TGTGCCAGCAGAGACAGGGTCCTAGCGGGAGGCCCCGACGAGCAGTACTTC	CASRDRVLAGGPDEQYF
.	.	TRBV18	TRBJ2-5	TGTGCCAGCTCACGGGACAACCAAGAGACCCAGTACTTC	CASSRDNQETQYF
few	.	TRBV19	TRBJ1-1	TGTGCCAGTTCCCCAGGCGGGGACACTGAAGCTTTCTTT	CASSPGGDTEAFF
.	.	TRBV2	TRBJ2-7	TGTGCCAGCAGTGAACAGGCAGGGGAACTCTACGAGCAGTACTTC	CASSEQAGELYEQYF
.	.	TRBV6-5	TRBJ2-7	TGTGCCAGCAGGCCACATACGGGCTACTCCTACGAGCAGTACTTC	CASRPHTGYSYEQYF
once	.	TRBV21-1	TRBJ2-7	TGTGCCAGCAGCAAAGCGCAGGAGTTGGGGGAGCAGTACTTC	CASSKAQELGEQYF
.	.	TRBV11-2	TRBJ2-1	TGTGCCAGCAGCCCCTTGCAGGGCAATGAGCAGTTCTTC	CASSPLQGNEQFF
many	.	TRBV7-2	TRBJ1-4	TGTGCCAGCAGCTTAGACGTTCCCCCAGCAACTAATGAAAAACTGTTTTTT	CASSLDVPPATNEKLFF
once	.	TRBV7-8	TRBJ1-2	TGTGCCAGCACACCGGGGCCGGGAGATGGCTACACCTTC	CASTPGPGDGYTF
.	TRBD2	TRBV5-1	TRBJ2-3	TGCGCCAGCAGCTTGGGTGGGACTAGCGGAGCCGATACGCAGTATTTT	CASSLGGTSGADTQYF
.	TRBD1	TRBV2	TRBJ1-1	TGTGCCAGCAGAGCAGGGGGCTCGGTCTCTGAAGCTTTCTTT	CASRAGGSVSEAFF
once	TRBD1	TRBV28	TRBJ1-5	TGTGCCAGCGGGGGACAGGGCCATCAGCCCCAGCATTTT	CASGGQGHQPQHF
.	TRBD1	TRBV29-1	TRBJ2-5	TGCAGCGTGGGTAAGGGACAGCAAGAGACCCAGTACTTC	CSVGKGQQETQYF
.	.	TRBV14	TRBJ1-1	TGTGCCAGCAGCCAAGATCGGGGGGTCGGCACTGAAGCTTTCTTT	CASSQDRGVGTEAFF